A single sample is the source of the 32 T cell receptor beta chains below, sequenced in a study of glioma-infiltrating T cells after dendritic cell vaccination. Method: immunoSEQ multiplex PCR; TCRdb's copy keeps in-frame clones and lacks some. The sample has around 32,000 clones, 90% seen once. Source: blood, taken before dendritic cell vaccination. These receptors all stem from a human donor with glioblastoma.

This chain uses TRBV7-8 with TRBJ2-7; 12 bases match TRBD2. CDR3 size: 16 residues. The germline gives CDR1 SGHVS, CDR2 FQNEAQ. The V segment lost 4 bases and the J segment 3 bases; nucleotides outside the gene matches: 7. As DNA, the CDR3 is TGTGCCAGCAGCTCCCAGGAGACTAGCGGGGGCTACGAGCAGTACTTC. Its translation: CASSSQETSGGYEQYF.

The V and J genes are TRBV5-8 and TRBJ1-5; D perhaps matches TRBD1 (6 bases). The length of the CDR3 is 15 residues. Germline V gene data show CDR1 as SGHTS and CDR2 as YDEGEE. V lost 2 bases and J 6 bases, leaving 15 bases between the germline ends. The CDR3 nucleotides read TGTGCCAGCAGCTTACAGGGCAGGGAGGGTCAGCCCCAGCATTTT. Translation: CASSLQGREGQPQHF.

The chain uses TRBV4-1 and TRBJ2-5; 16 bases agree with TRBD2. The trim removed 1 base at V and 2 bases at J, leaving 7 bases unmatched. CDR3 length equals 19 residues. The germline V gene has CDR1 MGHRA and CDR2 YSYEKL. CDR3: CASSQVSGTSGGAQETQYF. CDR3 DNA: TGCGCCAGCAGCCAAGTATCCGGGACTAGCGGGGGGGCGCAAGAGACCCAGTACTTC.

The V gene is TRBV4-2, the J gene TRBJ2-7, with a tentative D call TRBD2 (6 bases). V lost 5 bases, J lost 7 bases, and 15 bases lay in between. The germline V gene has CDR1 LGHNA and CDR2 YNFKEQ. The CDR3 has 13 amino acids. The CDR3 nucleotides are TGTGCCAGCAGCGTCGGCCCGGGAGAGGAGCAGTACTTC. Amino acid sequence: CASSVGPGEEQYF.

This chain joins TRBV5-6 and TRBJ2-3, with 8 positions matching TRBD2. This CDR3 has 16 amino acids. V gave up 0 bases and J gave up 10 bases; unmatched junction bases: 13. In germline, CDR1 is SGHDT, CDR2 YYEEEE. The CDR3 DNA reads TGTGCCAGCAGCTTGGCCGATGGACTAGCCTATAGGGCGCAGTATTTT. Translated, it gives CASSLADGLAYRAQYF.

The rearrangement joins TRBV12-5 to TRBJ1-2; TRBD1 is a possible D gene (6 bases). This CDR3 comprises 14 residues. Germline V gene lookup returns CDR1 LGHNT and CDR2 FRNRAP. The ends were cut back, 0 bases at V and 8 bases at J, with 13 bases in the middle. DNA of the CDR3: TGTGCTAGTGGTTTGGTACCGACAGGTTGGGGCTACACCTTC. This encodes CASGLVPTGWGYTF.

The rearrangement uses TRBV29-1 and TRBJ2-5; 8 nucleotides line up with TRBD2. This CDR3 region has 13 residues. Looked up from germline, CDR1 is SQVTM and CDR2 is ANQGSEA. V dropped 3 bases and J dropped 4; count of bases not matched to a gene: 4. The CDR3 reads CSVDGGAGETQYF. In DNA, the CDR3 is TGCAGCGTTGACGGGGGGGCCGGAGAGACCCAGTACTTC.

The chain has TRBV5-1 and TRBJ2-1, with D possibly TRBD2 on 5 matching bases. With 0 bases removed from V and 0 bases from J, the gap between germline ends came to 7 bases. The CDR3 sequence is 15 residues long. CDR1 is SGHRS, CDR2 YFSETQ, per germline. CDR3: CASSLAGSSYNEQFF. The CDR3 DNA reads TGCGCCAGCAGCTTGGCGGGAAGCTCCTACAATGAGCAGTTCTTC.

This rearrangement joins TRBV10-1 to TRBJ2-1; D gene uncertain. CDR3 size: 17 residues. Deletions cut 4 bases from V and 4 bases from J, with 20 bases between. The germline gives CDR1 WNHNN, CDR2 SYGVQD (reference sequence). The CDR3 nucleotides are TGCGCCAGCAGTGGGTTTCTTTGTCTGATAACTTACAATGAGCAGTTCTTC. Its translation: CASSGFLCLITYNEQFF.

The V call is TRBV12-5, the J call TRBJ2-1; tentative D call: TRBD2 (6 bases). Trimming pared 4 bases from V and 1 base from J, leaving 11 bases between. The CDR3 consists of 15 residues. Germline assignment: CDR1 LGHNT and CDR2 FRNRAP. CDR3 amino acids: CASGSEGRSYNEQFF. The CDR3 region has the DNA TGTGCTAGTGGTTCGGAGGGGAGGTCCTACAATGAGCAGTTCTTC. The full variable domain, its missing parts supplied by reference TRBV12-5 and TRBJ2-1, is DARVTQTPRHKVTEMGQEVTMRCQPILGHNTVFWYRQTMMQGLELLAYFRNRAPLDDSGMPKDRFSAEMPDATLATLKIQPSEPRDSAVYFCASGSEGRSYNEQFFGPGTRLTVL.

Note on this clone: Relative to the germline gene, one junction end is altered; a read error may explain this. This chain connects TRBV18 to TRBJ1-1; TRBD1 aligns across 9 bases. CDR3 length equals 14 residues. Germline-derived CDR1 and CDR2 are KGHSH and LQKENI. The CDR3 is CASSPQGAGTEAFF. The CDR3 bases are TGTGCCAGCTCCCCACAGGGGGCTGGGACTGAAGCTTTCTTT. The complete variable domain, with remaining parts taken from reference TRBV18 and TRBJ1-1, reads NAGVMQNPRHLVRRRGQEARLRCSPMKGHSHVYWYRQLPEEGLKFMVYLQKENIIDESGMPKERFSAEFPKEGPSILRIQQVVRGDSAAYFCASSPQGAGTEAFFGQGTRLTVV.

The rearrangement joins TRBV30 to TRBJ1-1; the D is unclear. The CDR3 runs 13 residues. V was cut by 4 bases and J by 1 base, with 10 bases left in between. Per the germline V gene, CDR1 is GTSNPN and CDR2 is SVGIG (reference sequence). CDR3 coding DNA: TGTGCCTGGATTCTCTCGTCGAACACTGAAGCTTTCTTT. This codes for CAWILSSNTEAFF.

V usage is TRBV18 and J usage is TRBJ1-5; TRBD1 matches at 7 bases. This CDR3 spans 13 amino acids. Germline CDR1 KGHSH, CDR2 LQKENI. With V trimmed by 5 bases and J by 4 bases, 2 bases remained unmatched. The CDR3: CASSDRANQPQHF. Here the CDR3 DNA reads TGTGCCAGCTCAGACAGGGCGAATCAGCCCCAGCATTTT.

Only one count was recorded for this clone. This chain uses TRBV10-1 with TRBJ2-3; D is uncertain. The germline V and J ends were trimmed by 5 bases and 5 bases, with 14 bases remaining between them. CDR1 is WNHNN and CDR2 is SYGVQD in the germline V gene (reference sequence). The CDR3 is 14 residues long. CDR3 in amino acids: CASSYAASKDTQYF. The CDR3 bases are TGCGCCAGCAGTTACGCGGCTAGTAAAGATACGCAGTATTTT.

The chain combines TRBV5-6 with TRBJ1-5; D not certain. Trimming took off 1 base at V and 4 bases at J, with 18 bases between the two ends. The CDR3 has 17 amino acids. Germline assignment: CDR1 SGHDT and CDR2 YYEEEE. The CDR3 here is CASSLLGSQGQNQPQHF. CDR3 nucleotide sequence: TGTGCCAGCAGCTTGTTGGGCAGCCAAGGCCAGAATCAGCCCCAGCATTTT.

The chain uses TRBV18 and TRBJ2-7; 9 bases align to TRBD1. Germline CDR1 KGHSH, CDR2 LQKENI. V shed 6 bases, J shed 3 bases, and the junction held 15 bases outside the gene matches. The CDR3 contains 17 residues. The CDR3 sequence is CASSPDSPGQGGYEQYF. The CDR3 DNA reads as TGTGCCAGCTCCCCTGACTCACCGGGACAGGGAGGCTACGAGCAGTACTTC.

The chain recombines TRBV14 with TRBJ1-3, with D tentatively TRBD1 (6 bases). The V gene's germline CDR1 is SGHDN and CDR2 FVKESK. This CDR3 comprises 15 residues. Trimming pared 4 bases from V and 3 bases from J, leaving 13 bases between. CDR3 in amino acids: CASSPIQGHGNTIYF. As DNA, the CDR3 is TGTGCCAGCAGCCCGATACAGGGTCATGGAAACACCATATATTTT.

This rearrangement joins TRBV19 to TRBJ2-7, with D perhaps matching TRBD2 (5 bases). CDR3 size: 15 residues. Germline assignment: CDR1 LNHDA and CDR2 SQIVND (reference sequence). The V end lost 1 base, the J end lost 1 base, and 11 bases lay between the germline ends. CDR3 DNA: TGTGCCAGTAGTATAGGACTCGAGGGATCCTACGAGCAGTACTTC. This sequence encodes CASSIGLEGSYEQYF.

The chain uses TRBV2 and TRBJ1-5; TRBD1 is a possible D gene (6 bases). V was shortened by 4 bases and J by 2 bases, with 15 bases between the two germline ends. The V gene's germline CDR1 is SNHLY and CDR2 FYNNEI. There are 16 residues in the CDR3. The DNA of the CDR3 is TGTGCCAGCAGTGGTCCGGGGGGCCACGGCAATCAGCCCCAGCATTTT. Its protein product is CASSGPGGHGNQPQHF. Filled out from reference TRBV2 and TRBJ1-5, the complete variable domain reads EPEVTQTPSHQVTQMGQEVILRCVPISNHLYFYWYRQILGQKVEFLVSFYNNEISEKSEIFDDQFSVERPDGSNFTLKIRSTKLEDSAMYFCASSGPGGHGNQPQHFGDGTRLSIL.

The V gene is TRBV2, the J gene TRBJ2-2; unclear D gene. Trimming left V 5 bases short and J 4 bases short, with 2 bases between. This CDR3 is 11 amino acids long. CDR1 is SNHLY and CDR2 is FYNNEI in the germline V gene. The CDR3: CASSLTGELFF. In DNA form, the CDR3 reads TGTGCCAGCAGTCTCACCGGGGAGCTGTTTTTT.

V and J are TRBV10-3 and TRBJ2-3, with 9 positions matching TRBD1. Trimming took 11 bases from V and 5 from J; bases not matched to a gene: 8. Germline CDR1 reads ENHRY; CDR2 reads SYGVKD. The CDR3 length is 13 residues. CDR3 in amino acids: CAYGQGILDTQYF. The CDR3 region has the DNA TGTGCCTACGGACAGGGGATTTTAGATACGCAGTATTTT.

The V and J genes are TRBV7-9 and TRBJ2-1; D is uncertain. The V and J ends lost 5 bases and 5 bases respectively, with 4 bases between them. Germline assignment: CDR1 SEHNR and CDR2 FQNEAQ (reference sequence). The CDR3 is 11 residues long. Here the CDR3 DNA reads TGTGCCAGCAGCCGAGACAATGAGCAGTTCTTC. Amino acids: CASSRDNEQFF.

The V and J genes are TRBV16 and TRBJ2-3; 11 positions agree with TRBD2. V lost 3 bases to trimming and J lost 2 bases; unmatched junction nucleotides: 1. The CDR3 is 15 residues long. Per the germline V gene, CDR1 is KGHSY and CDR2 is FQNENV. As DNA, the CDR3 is TGTGCCAGCAGCCAGACTAGCGGGATCACAGATACGCAGTATTTT. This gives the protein CASSQTSGITDTQYF.

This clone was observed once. The CDR3 loop reads CAIHFHRGHWPRVAFF. The CDR3, as DNA: TGCGCCATCCATTTTCACAGGGGACATTGGCCCCGTGTGGCTTTCTTT. The rearrangement joins TRBV23-1 to TRBJ1-1; 7 nucleotides match TRBD1. TRBV23-1 is identified as an open reading frame with a role that is uncertain. This CDR3 has 16 residues. V lost 10 bases and J lost 11; bases outside the gene matches: 25.

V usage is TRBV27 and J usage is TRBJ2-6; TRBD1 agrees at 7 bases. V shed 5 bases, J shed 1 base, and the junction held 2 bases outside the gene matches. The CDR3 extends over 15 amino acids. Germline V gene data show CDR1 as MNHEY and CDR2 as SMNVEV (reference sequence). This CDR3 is CASSKGASGANVLTF. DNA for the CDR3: TGTGCCAGCAGTAAGGGGGCTTCTGGGGCCAACGTCCTGACTTTC.

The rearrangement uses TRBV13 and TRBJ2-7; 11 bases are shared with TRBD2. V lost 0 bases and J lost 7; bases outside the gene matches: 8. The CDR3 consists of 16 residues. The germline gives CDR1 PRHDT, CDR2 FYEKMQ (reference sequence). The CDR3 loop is CASSLGGLAGGREQYF. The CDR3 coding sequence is TGTGCCAGCAGCTTAGGCGGCCTAGCGGGGGGTCGGGAGCAGTACTTC. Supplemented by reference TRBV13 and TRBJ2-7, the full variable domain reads AAGVIQSPRHLIKEKRETATLKCYPIPRHDTVYWYQQGPGQDPQFLISFYEKMQSDKGSIPDRFSAQQFSDYHSELNMSSLELGDSALYFCASSLGGLAGGREQYFGPGTRLTVT.

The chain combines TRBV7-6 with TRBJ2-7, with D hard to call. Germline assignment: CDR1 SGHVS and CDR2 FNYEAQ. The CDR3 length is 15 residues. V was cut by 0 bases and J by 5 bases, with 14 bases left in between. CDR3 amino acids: CASSLALSHVNEQYF. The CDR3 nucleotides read TGTGCCAGCAGCTTAGCGCTAAGTCACGTCAACGAGCAGTACTTC.

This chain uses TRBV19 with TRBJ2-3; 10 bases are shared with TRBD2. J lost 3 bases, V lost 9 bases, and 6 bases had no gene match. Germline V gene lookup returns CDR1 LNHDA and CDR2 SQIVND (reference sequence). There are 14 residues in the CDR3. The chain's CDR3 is CASRAGGLTDTQYF. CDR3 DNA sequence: TGTGCCAGCAGAGCGGGGGGGCTAACAGATACGCAGTATTTT.

The CDR3, as DNA: TGTGCCAGCAGTGAAGCTCGGGGTTGGGGCACTGAAGCTTTCTTT. This codes for CASSEARGWGTEAFF. The chain has TRBV6-1 and TRBJ1-1; D is uncertain. CDR1 and CDR2 (germline): MNHNS, SASEGT. This CDR3 region has 15 residues. The germline V and J ends were trimmed by 0 bases and 4 bases, with 12 bases remaining between them.

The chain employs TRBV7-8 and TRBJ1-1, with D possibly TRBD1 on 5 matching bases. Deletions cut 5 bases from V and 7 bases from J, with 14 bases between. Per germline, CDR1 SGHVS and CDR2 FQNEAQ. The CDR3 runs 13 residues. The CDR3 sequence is CASSAQTDSEAFF. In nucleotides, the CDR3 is TGTGCCAGCAGCGCCCAAACCGACAGTGAAGCTTTCTTT.

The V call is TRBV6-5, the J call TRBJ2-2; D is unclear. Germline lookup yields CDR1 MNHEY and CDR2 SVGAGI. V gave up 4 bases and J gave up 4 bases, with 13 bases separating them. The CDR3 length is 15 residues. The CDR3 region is CASSSSAPGTGELFF. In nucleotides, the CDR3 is TGTGCCAGCAGTTCCTCGGCCCCGGGCACCGGGGAGCTGTTTTTT.

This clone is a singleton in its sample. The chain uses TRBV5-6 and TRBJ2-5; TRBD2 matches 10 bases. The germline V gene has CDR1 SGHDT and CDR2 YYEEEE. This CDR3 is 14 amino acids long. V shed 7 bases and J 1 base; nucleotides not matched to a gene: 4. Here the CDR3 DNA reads TGTGCCAGCGGTAGCGGGGGGATCCAAGAGACCCAGTACTTC. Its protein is CASGSGGIQETQYF.